Detailed here is one T cell receptor (beta chain). The germline gives CDR1 LNHDA, CDR2 SQIVND (reference sequence). CDR3 length: 17 residues. V shed 5 bases and J 2 bases; nucleotides not matched to a gene: 6. This specimen belongs to a study of blood T cell repertoires in COVID-19. About the research overall: Nucleic acid was either cDNA or gDNA, and it came from T cells, B-cell-depleted T cells, or PBMCs.

Here immunoSEQ multiplex PCR was the method, and the copy in TCRdb shows in-frame clones only, minus some. The sample contains more than 90,000 clones, about 92% of which appear only once. The TCR comes from a man aged 50 to 59 with active COVID-19. Sequencing input: peripheral blood. The rearrangement uses TRBV19 and TRBJ2-5; 15 bases align to TRBD2. The CDR3, as DNA: TGTGCCAGTAGTCCCGGGACTAGCGGGAGGTTTCAAGAGACCCAGTACTTC. Residues: CASSPGTSGRFQETQYF.